This TCR beta chain was identified during a study of blood T cells in healthy people across ages. Primers used in a second PCR of about 6 to 11 cycles were a sample-barcoded 5' primer and a J-beta primer mix. MiXCR, applied by TCRdb to the 5' RACE reads, yields one record per CDR3 protein. The sample lists just under 750,000 distinct CDR3 sequences; about a fifth were seen once. In regard to this clonotype: At one end the junction does not follow the germline gene, possibly because of a read error.

The CDR3 is made up of 14 amino acids. Germline CDR1 and CDR2: MNHEY and SVGEGT. The sequenced sample consisted of blood. The receptor was derived from a man between 65 and 80 years old in good health. The V and J genes are TRBV6-2 or TRBV6-3 and TRBJ2-5, with a weak D call TRBD2 (5 bases). The closer fit of TRBJ2-1 to the DNA end suggests the J call may be wrong. CDR3 in amino acids: CASSTARRFNGQFF. As DNA, the CDR3 is TGTGCCAGCAGCACGGCCAGGAGGTTTAATGGGCAGTTCTTC.